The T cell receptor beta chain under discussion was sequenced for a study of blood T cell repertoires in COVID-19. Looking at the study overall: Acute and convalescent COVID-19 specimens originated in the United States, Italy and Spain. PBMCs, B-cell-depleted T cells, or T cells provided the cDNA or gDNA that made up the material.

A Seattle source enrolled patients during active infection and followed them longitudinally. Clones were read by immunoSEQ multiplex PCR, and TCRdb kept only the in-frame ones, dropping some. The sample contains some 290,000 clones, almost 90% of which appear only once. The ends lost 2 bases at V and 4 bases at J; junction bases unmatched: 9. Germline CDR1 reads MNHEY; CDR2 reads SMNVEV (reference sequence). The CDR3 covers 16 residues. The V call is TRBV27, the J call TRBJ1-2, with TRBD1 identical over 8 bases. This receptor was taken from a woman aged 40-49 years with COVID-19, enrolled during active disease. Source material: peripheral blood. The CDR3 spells CASSLVPEQGAYGYTF. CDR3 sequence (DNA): TGTGCCAGCAGTTTAGTGCCTGAGCAGGGGGCCTATGGCTACACCTTC.